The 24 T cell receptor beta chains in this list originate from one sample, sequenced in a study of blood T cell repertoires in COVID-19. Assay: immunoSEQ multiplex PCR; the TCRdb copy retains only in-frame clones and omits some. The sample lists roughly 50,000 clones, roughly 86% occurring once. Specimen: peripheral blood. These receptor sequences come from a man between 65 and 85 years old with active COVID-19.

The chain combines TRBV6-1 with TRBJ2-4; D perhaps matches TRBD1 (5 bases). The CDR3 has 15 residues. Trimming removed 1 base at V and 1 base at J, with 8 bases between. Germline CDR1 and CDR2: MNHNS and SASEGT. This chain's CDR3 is CASSEGGLAKNIQYF. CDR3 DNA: TGTGCCAGCAGTGAAGGGGGCTTGGCCAAAAACATTCAGTACTTC.

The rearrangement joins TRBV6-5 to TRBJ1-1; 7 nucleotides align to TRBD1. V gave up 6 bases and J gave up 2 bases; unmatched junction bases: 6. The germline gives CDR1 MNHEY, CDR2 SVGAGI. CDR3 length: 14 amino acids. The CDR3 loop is CASRPGTVNTEAFF. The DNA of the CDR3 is TGTGCCAGCAGGCCCGGGACAGTAAACACTGAAGCTTTCTTT.

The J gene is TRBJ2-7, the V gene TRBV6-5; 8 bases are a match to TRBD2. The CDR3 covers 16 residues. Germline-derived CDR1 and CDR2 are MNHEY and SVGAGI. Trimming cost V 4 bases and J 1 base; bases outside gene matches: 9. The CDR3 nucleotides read TGTGCCAGCAGTTCCCGGGGGGTAGCGGGGTCCTACGAGCAGTACTTC. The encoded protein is CASSSRGVAGSYEQYF.

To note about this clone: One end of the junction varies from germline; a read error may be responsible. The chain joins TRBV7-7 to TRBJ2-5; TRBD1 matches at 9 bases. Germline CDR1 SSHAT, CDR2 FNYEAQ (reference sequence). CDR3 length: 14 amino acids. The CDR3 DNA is TGTGCTAGCAGCCCGGGACAGGGAAAAGAGACCCAGTACTTC. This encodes CASSPGQGKETQYF.

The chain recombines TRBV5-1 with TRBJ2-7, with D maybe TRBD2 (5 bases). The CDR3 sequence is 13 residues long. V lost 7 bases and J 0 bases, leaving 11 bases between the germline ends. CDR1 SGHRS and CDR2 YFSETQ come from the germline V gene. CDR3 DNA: TGCGCCAGCTCAGAAGGGAGCTCCTACGAGCAGTACTTC. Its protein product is CASSEGSSYEQYF.

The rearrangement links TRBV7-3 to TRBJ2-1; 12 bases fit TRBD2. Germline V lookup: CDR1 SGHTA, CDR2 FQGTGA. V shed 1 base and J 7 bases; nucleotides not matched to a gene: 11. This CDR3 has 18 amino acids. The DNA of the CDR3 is TGTGCCAGCAGCTTAATGGGGCCTAGCGGGGGGGCCTGGAATGAGCAGTTCTTC. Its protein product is CASSLMGPSGGAWNEQFF.

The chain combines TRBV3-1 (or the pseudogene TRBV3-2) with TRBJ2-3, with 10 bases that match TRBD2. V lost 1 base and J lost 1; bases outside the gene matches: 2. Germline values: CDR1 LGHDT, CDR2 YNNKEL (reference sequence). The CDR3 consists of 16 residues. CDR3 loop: CASSQGLAGGTDTQYF. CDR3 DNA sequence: TGTGCCAGCAGCCAAGGGCTAGCGGGGGGCACAGATACGCAGTATTTT.

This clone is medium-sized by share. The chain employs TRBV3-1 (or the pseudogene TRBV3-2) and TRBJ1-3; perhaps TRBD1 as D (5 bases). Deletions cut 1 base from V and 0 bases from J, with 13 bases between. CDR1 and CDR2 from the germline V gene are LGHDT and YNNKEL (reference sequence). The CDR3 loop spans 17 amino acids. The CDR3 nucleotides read TGTGCCAGCAGCCAAGGGGCCGGGGGAGCCTCTGGAAACACCATATATTTT. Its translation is CASSQGAGGASGNTIYF.

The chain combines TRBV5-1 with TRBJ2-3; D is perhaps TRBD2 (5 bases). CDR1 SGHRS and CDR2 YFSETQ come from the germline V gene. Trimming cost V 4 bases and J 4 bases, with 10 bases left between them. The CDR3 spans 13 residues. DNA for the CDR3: TGCGCCAGCAGCGAGGGTTTCTCAGATACGCAGTATTTT. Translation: CASSEGFSDTQYF. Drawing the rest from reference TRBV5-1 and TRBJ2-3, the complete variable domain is KAGVTQTPRYLIKTRGQQVTLSCSPISGHRSVSWYQQTPGQGLQFLFEYFSETQRNKGNFPGRFSGRQFSNSRSEMNVSTLELGDSALYLCASSEGFSDTQYFGPGTRLTVL.

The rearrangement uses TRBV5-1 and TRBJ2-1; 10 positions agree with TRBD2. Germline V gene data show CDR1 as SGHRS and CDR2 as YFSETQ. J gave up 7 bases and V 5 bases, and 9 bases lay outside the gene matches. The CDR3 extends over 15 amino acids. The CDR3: CASSLRLAGVNEQFF. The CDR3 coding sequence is TGCGCCAGCAGTTTGAGGCTAGCGGGGGTGAATGAGCAGTTCTTC.

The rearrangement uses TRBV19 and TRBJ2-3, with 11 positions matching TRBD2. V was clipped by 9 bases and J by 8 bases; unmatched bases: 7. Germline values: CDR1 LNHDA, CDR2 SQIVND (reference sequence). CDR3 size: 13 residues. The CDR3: CARSSGGMGTQYF. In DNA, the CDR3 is TGTGCCAGGTCTAGCGGGGGGATGGGTACGCAGTATTTT.

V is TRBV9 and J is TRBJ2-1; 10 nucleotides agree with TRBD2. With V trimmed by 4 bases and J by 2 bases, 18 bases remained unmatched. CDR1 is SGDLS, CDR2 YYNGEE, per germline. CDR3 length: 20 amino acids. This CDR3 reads CASSPSRGLAGEGAYNEQFF. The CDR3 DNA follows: TGTGCCAGCAGCCCTTCCAGGGGGCTAGCGGGGGAGGGAGCCTACAATGAGCAGTTCTTC.

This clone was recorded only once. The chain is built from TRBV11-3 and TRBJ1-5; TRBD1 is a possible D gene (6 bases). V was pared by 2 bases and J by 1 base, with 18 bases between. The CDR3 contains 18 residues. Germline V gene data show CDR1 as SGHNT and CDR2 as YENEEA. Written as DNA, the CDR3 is TGTGCCAGCAGCTTAAATGGGTCGGGGGGCGAAAGCAATCAGCCCCAGCATTTT. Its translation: CASSLNGSGGESNQPQHF.

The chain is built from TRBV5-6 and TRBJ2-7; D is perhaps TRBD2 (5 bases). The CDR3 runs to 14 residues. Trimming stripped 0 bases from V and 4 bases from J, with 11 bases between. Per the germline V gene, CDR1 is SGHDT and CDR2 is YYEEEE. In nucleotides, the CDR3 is TGTGCCAGCAGCTTGGCCCCGGGGTTTTACGAGCAGTACTTC. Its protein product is CASSLAPGFYEQYF.

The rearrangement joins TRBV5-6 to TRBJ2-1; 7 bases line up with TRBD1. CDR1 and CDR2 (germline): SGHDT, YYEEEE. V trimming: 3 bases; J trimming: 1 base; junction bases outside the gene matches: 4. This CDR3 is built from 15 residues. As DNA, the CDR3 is TGTGCCAGCAGCTCTCCGGACAGGTCCTACAATGAGCAGTTCTTC. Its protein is CASSSPDRSYNEQFF. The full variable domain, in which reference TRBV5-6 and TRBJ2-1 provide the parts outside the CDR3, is DAGVTQSPTHLIKTRGQQVTLRCSPKSGHDTVSWYQQALGQGPQFIFQYYEEEERQRGNFPDRFSGHQFPNYSSELNVNALLLGDSALYLCASSSPDRSYNEQFFGPGTRLTVL.

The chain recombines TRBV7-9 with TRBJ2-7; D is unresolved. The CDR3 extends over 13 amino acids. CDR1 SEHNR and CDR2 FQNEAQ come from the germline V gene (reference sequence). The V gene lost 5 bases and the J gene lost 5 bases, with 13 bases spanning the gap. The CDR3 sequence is CASSQQRINEQYF. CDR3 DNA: TGTGCCAGCAGCCAACAGAGAATTAACGAGCAGTACTTC.

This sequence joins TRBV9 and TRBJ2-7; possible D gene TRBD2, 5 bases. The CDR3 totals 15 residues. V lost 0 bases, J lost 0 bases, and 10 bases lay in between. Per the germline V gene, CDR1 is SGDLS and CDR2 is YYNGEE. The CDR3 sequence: CASSVGSGLSYEQYF. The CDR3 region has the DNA TGTGCCAGCAGCGTAGGAAGCGGCCTCTCCTACGAGCAGTACTTC.

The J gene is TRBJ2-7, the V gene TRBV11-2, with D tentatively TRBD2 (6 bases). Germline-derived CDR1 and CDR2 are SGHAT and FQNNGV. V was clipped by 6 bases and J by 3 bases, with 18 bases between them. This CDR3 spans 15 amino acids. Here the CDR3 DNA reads TGTGCCAGCAGTGTAGGAGGGCCTCCATTCTACGAGCAGTACTTC. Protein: CASSVGGPPFYEQYF. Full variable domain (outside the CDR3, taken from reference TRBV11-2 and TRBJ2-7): EAGVAQSPRYKIIEKRQSVAFWCNPISGHATLYWYQQILGQGPKLLIQFQNNGVVDDSQLPKDRFSAERLKGVDSTLKIQPAKLEDSAVYLCASSVGGPPFYEQYFGPGTRLTVT.

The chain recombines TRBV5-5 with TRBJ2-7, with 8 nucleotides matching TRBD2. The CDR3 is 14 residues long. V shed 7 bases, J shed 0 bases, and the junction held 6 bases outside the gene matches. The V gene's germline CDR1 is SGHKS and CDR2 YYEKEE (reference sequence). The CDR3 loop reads CASSLAGGSYEQYF. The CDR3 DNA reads TGTGCCAGCTCCCTGGCGGGGGGCTCCTACGAGCAGTACTTC.

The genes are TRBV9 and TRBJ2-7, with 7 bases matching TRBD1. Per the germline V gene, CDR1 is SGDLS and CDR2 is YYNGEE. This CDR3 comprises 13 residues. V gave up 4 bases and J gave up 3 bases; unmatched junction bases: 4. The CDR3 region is CASSFRQGYEQYF. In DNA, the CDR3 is TGTGCCAGCAGCTTCAGACAGGGCTACGAGCAGTACTTC.

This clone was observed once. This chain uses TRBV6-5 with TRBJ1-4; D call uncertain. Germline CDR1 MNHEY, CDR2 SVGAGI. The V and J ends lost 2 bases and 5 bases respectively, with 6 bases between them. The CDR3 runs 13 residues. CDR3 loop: CASSYGGNEKLFF. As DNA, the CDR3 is TGTGCCAGCAGTTACGGCGGGAATGAAAAACTGTTTTTT.

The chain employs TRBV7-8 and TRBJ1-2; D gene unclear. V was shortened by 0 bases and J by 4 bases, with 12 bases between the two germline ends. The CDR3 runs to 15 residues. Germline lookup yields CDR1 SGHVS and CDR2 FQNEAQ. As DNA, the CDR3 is TGTGCCAGCAGCTTAGCTGCCCAGGCTCGCTATGGCTACACCTTC. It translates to CASSLAAQARYGYTF.

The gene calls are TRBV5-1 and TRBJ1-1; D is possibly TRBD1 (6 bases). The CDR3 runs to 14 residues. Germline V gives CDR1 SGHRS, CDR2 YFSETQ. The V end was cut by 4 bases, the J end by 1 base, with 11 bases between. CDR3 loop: CASSAQGPNTEAFF. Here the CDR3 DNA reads TGCGCCAGCAGCGCACAGGGACCGAACACTGAAGCTTTCTTT.

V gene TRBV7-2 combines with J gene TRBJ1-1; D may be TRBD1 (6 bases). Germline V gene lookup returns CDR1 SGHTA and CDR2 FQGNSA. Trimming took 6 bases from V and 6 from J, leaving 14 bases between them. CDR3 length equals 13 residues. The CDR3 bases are TGTGCCAGCAGGGGCCGGGGGGCGGCTGAAGCTTTCTTT. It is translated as CASRGRGAAEAFF.